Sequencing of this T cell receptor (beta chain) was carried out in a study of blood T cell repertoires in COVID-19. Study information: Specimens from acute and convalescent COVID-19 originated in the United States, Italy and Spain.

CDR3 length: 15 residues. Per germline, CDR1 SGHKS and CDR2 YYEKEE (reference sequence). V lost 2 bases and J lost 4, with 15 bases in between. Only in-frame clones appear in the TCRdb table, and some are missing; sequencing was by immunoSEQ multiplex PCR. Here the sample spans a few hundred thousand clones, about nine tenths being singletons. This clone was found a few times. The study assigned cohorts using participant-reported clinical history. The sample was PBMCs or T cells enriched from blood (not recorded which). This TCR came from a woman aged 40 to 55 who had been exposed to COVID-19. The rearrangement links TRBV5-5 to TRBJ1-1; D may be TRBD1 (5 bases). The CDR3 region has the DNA TGTGCCAGCAGCTTAAATTCAGGGAAGACCACTGAAGCTTTCTTT. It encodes CASSLNSGKTTEAFF.